These T cell receptor beta chains were read from a single sample in a study of T cells in Graves' hyperthyroidism and ophthalmopathy. TCRdb reprocessed the multiplex PCR reads with MiXCR, giving one entry per CDR3 protein. The repertoire has roughly 500,000 distinct CDR3 sequences, 15% to 20% of them found once; the top ten carry 25% to 30%. Material: blood. The source is a woman aged 30 to 39 with Graves' ophthalmopathy. CDR3s include the opening cysteine and the closing phenylalanine or tryptophan. A D gene is named only where the DNA matches it firmly. Some rows mark clone size as missing; the rest say once, few, many or name a class of expanded clone.

J gene: TRBJ2-5; V gene: TRBV5-1; D gene: TRBD2; clone size: many; CDR3 protein: CASSSGGVGETQYF; CDR3 DNA: TGCGCCAGCAGCTCGGGGGGGGTCGGAGAGACCCAGTACTTC
J gene: TRBJ1-1; V gene: TRBV6-2/TRBV6-3; D gene: -; clone size: -; CDR3 protein: CASELQGDTEAFF; CDR3 DNA: TGTGCCAGCGAACTACAGGGAGATACTGAAGCTTTCTTT
J gene: TRBJ2-4; V gene: TRBV7-9; D gene: -; clone size: -; CDR3 protein: CASSLWPTGTRKNIQYF; CDR3 DNA: TGTGCCAGCAGCCTTTGGCCCACCGGGACAAGAAAAAACATTCAGTACTTC
J gene: TRBJ2-4; V gene: TRBV19; D gene: -; clone size: -; CDR3 protein: CASTGGVAKNIQYF; CDR3 DNA: TGTGCCAGTACAGGGGGGGTAGCCAAAAACATTCAGTACTTC
J gene: TRBJ2-7; V gene: TRBV5-1; D gene: -; clone size: many; CDR3 protein: CASSRGQNSYEQYF; CDR3 DNA: TGCGCCAGCAGCCGCGGACAGAACTCCTACGAGCAGTACTTC
J gene: TRBJ1-2; V gene: TRBV20-1; D gene: -; clone size: few; CDR3 protein: CSARPPGLNYGYTF; CDR3 DNA: TGCAGTGCTAGACCCCCGGGGCTCAACTATGGCTACACCTTC
J gene: TRBJ1-5; V gene: TRBV6-2/TRBV6-3; D gene: -; clone size: -; CDR3 protein: CASSWEERTGGANQPQHF; CDR3 DNA: TGTGCCAGCAGTTGGGAGGAGAGGACGGGGGGTGCCAATCAGCCCCAGCATTTT
J gene: TRBJ1-1; V gene: TRBV18; D gene: -; clone size: -; CDR3 protein: CASSPAGAVNTEAFF; CDR3 DNA: TGTGCCAGCTCACCTGCGGGGGCCGTGAACACTGAAGCTTTCTTT
J gene: TRBJ1-5; V gene: TRBV4-3; D gene: -; clone size: few; CDR3 protein: CASSQDWGTNQPQHF; CDR3 DNA: TGCGCCAGCAGCCAAGATTGGGGTACTAATCAGCCCCAGCATTTT
J gene: TRBJ2-1; V gene: TRBV24-1; D gene: -; clone size: -; CDR3 protein: CATSDLLGRGGEQFF; CDR3 DNA: TGTGCCACCAGTGATTTGCTAGGCAGGGGTGGTGAGCAGTTCTTC
J gene: TRBJ1-5; V gene: TRBV30; D gene: -; clone size: many; CDR3 protein: CAWSGRATNQPQHF; CDR3 DNA: TGTGCCTGGAGTGGGAGGGCGACTAATCAGCCCCAGCATTTT
J gene: TRBJ2-7; V gene: TRBV6-2/TRBV6-3; D gene: -; clone size: many; CDR3 protein: CASSMTDSYEQYF; CDR3 DNA: TGTGCCAGCAGTATGACGGACTCCTACGAGCAGTACTTC
J gene: TRBJ1-1; V gene: TRBV6-1; D gene: -; clone size: -; CDR3 protein: CASSLPTLDRAFF; CDR3 DNA: TGTGCCAGCAGTTTACCCACCCTGGATCGAGCTTTCTTT
J gene: TRBJ2-2; V gene: TRBV11-1; D gene: TRBD1; clone size: many; CDR3 protein: CASRGQETNTGELFF; CDR3 DNA: TGTGCCAGCAGAGGACAGGAGACGAACACCGGGGAGCTGTTTTTT
J gene: TRBJ2-1; V gene: TRBV11-3; D gene: TRBD2; clone size: -; CDR3 protein: CASSLLAGGGVYNEQFF; CDR3 DNA: TGTGCCAGCAGCTTATTGGCGGGGGGGGGGGTTTACAATGAGCAGTTCTTC
J gene: TRBJ2-3; V gene: TRBV29-1; D gene: TRBD1; clone size: few; CDR3 protein: CSVDGQAADTQYF; CDR3 DNA: TGCAGCGTTGACGGACAGGCGGCAGATACGCAGTATTTT
J gene: TRBJ2-7; V gene: TRBV6-2/TRBV6-3; D gene: -; clone size: many; CDR3 protein: CASSYSTGDEQYF; CDR3 DNA: TGTGCCAGCAGTTACTCGACGGGAGACGAGCAGTACTTC
J gene: TRBJ1-1; V gene: TRBV20-1; D gene: -; clone size: few; CDR3 protein: CSASLSGTEAFF; CDR3 DNA: TGCAGTGCTAGTCTTTCGGGCACTGAAGCTTTCTTT
J gene: TRBJ2-3; V gene: TRBV20-1; D gene: -; clone size: many; CDR3 protein: CSVMCPDTQYF; CDR3 DNA: TGCAGTGTAATGTGCCCAGATACGCAGTATTTT
J gene: TRBJ2-1; V gene: TRBV20-1; D gene: -; clone size: -; CDR3 protein: CSARRSANEQFF; CDR3 DNA: TGCAGTGCTAGGCGGAGCGCCAATGAGCAGTTCTTC
J gene: TRBJ2-5; V gene: TRBV6-2/TRBV6-3; D gene: -; clone size: few; CDR3 protein: CASSQMRGSETQYF; CDR3 DNA: TGTGCCAGCAGTCAAATGAGGGGGTCCGAGACCCAGTACTTC
J gene: TRBJ2-1; V gene: TRBV15; D gene: TRBD1; clone size: few; CDR3 protein: CATSRDAGQGINEQFF; CDR3 DNA: TGTGCCACCAGCAGAGACGCAGGACAGGGGATCAATGAGCAGTTCTTC
J gene: TRBJ1-2; V gene: TRBV29-1; D gene: -; clone size: -; CDR3 protein: CSAHEWHGYTF; CDR3 DNA: TGCAGCGCCCACGAGTGGCATGGCTACACCTTC
J gene: TRBJ1-1; V gene: TRBV25-1; D gene: -; clone size: -; CDR3 protein: CASRPKDFSTVAFF; CDR3 DNA: TGTGCCAGCAGGCCAAAGGACTTTTCCACGGTGGCTTTCTTT
J gene: TRBJ2-5; V gene: TRBV10-3; D gene: TRBD2; clone size: few; CDR3 protein: CATKTSGRGGETQYF; CDR3 DNA: TGTGCCACCAAGACTAGCGGGAGGGGCGGGGAGACCCAGTACTTC
J gene: TRBJ2-7; V gene: TRBV20-1; D gene: TRBD2; clone size: few; CDR3 protein: CSATRPQLAGVFTYEQYF; CDR3 DNA: TGCAGTGCCACCCGCCCCCAACTAGCGGGAGTTTTTACCTACGAGCAGTACTTC
J gene: TRBJ1-1; V gene: TRBV28; D gene: -; clone size: many; CDR3 protein: CASSFEGTEAFF; CDR3 DNA: TGTGCCAGCAGTTTTGAAGGGACTGAAGCTTTCTTT
J gene: TRBJ2-3; V gene: TRBV6-2/TRBV6-3; D gene: TRBD2; clone size: many; CDR3 protein: CASRGQVAGPDTQYF; CDR3 DNA: TGTGCCAGCAGGGGTCAGGTAGCGGGACCAGATACGCAGTATTTT
J gene: TRBJ2-2; V gene: TRBV7-9; D gene: -; clone size: many; CDR3 protein: CASSPNGVTGELFF; CDR3 DNA: TGTGCCAGCAGCCCAAATGGAGTGACAGGGGAGCTGTTTTTT
J gene: TRBJ2-3; V gene: TRBV4-1; D gene: TRBD1; clone size: many; CDR3 protein: CASSYGNRGSTDTQYF; CDR3 DNA: TGCGCCAGCAGCTACGGAAACAGGGGCTCCACAGATACGCAGTATTTT
J gene: TRBJ2-1; V gene: TRBV28; D gene: TRBD2; clone size: many; CDR3 protein: CASSLLAGYNEQFF; CDR3 DNA: TGTGCCAGCAGTCTACTAGCGGGATACAATGAGCAGTTCTTC
J gene: TRBJ2-5; V gene: TRBV10-3; D gene: TRBD2; clone size: few; CDR3 protein: CAISTSGPGGETQYF; CDR3 DNA: TGTGCCATCAGTACTAGCGGCCCAGGAGGAGAGACCCAGTACTTC
J gene: TRBJ2-7; V gene: TRBV13; D gene: -; clone size: -; CDR3 protein: CASTYGRGSYEQYF; CDR3 DNA: TGTGCCAGCACCTACGGCAGGGGTTCCTACGAGCAGTACTTC
J gene: TRBJ1-2; V gene: TRBV5-1; D gene: -; clone size: many; CDR3 protein: CASSDGLDGYTF; CDR3 DNA: TGCGCCAGCAGTGATGGGCTCGATGGCTACACCTTC
J gene: TRBJ2-1; V gene: TRBV27; D gene: -; clone size: few; CDR3 protein: CVSSLSRGEQFF; CDR3 DNA: TGTGTCAGCAGTTTATCTAGGGGTGAGCAGTTCTTC
J gene: TRBJ2-3; V gene: TRBV20-1; D gene: -; clone size: -; CDR3 protein: CSARVTGRLAGTLKDTQYF; CDR3 DNA: TGCAGTGCTAGAGTAACAGGAAGGCTAGCCGGGACCCTAAAGGATACGCAGTATTTT
J gene: TRBJ2-5; V gene: TRBV29-1; D gene: -; clone size: -; CDR3 protein: CSVDEDGETQYF; CDR3 DNA: TGCAGCGTTGATGAAGACGGGGAGACCCAGTACTTC
J gene: TRBJ2-3; V gene: TRBV20-1; D gene: -; clone size: many; CDR3 protein: CSARDPVDTDTQYF; CDR3 DNA: TGCAGTGCTAGAGACCCCGTAGACACAGATACGCAGTATTTT
J gene: TRBJ2-3; V gene: TRBV29-1; D gene: TRBD2; clone size: many; CDR3 protein: CSVDPGLAGGPGDTQYF; CDR3 DNA: TGCAGCGTCGATCCGGGACTAGCGGGAGGGCCGGGAGATACGCAGTATTTT
J gene: TRBJ1-2; V gene: TRBV7-2; D gene: -; clone size: few; CDR3 protein: CASSLEVRAGEGYTF; CDR3 DNA: TGTGCCAGCAGCTTAGAAGTCAGGGCAGGGGAGGGCTACACCTTC